These 14 T cell receptor beta chains share one sample of origin, sequenced in a study of cytomegalovirus exposure and HLA in healthy donors. It was with 60 Vbeta and 13 Jbeta primers that the PCR ran. The protocol was immunoSEQ multiplex PCR, while the TCRdb copy is restricted to in-frame clones and leaves out a portion. The table lists 90,000 to 130,000 clones, roughly 80% of them singletons. The sequenced sample consisted of PBMCs. These receptors were collected from a man aged 25 to 40 in good health and CMV-seropositive.

A single count supports this clone. The genes are TRBV7-9 and TRBJ1-5; a possible D gene is TRBD1 (6 bases). With 5 bases removed from V and 0 bases from J, the gap between germline ends came to 11 bases. The CDR3 totals 15 residues. Germline V gene lookup returns CDR1 SEHNR and CDR2 FQNEAQ (reference sequence). The CDR3 loop is CASSMGHDSNQPQHF. In DNA form, the CDR3 reads TGTGCCAGCAGCATGGGACACGATAGCAATCAGCCCCAGCATTTT.

The count of this clone is one. The chain uses TRBV7-3 and TRBJ2-1, with TRBD2 matching over 12 bases. CDR1 and CDR2 from the germline V gene are SGHTA and FQGTGA. The length of the CDR3 is 18 residues. The ends lost 1 base at V and 2 bases at J; junction bases unmatched: 6. CDR3 protein: CASSLMTSGGPPYNEQFF. In nucleotides, the CDR3 is TGTGCCAGCAGCTTAATGACTAGCGGGGGTCCCCCCTACAATGAGCAGTTCTTC.

The chain carries TRBV7-9 and TRBJ2-2; TRBD1 matches at 8 bases. The CDR3 has 19 residues. The V gene end was trimmed by 2 bases and the J gene end by 1 base; junction bases not matched to a gene: 12. The V gene's germline CDR1 is SEHNR and CDR2 FQNEAQ (reference sequence). The CDR3 reads CASSLNPGQGRRNTGELFF. The CDR3 DNA is TGTGCCAGCAGCTTAAACCCCGGACAGGGACGTAGGAACACCGGGGAGCTGTTTTTT.

The chain uses TRBV7-9 and TRBJ2-1, with 15 bases that match TRBD2. The CDR3 has 16 amino acids. Germline lookup yields CDR1 SEHNR and CDR2 FQNEAQ (reference sequence). V lost 1 base to trimming and J lost 6 bases; unmatched junction nucleotides: 1. The CDR3 is CASSLGTSGRANEQFF. DNA for the CDR3: TGTGCCAGCAGCTTAGGGACTAGCGGGAGGGCCAATGAGCAGTTCTTC.

V is TRBV7-9 and J is TRBJ1-1; D may be TRBD1 (6 bases). V was clipped by 5 bases and J by 8 bases, with 21 bases between them. The CDR3 is 15 residues long. Germline V CDR1 and CDR2: SEHNR, FQNEAQ (reference sequence). The CDR3 DNA follows: TGTGCCAGCAGCCACATCTGGACAGCACGCCGAGAAGCTTTCTTT. Amino acid sequence: CASSHIWTARREAFF.

The chain is built from TRBV15 and TRBJ2-3; 9 nucleotides line up with TRBD1. After removal of 8 bases from V and 2 bases from J, the junction contained 2 bases not matched to a gene. CDR1 LNHNV and CDR2 YYDKDF come from the germline V gene (reference sequence). The CDR3 has 13 amino acids. CDR3 DNA sequence: TGTGCCACCTGGACAGGGGCCACAGATACGCAGTATTTT. As protein: CATWTGATDTQYF.

This clone has only a few counts. The chain recombines TRBV7-8 with TRBJ2-2, with no clear D. Germline V CDR1 and CDR2: SGHVS, FQNEAQ. V was shortened by 5 bases and J by 1 base, with 11 bases between the two germline ends. The CDR3 covers 15 residues. CDR3: CASSMTLKNTGELFF. CDR3 bases: TGTGCCAGCAGCATGACTCTTAAGAACACCGGGGAGCTGTTTTTT.

The rearrangement uses TRBV18 and TRBJ2-1; 9 nucleotides align to TRBD2. This CDR3 has 13 residues. Per germline, CDR1 KGHSH and CDR2 LQKENI. Trimming cost V 3 bases and J 7 bases; bases outside gene matches: 1. DNA of the CDR3: TGTGCCAGCTCACCCCTAGCGGGGAATGAGCAGTTCTTC. Encoded protein: CASSPLAGNEQFF.

The gene calls are TRBV18 and TRBJ1-5, with D possibly matching TRBD1 (5 bases). The CDR3 has 13 residues. The V end was cut by 4 bases, the J end by 11 bases, with 15 bases between. Germline V gene lookup returns CDR1 KGHSH and CDR2 LQKENI. In DNA form, the CDR3 reads TGTGCCAGCTCACTACAGGACAAGATGGCCCAGCATTTT. It codes for CASSLQDKMAQHF. The whole variable domain, filled in from reference TRBV18 and TRBJ1-5, reads NAGVMQNPRHLVRRRGQEARLRCSPMKGHSHVYWYRQLPEEGLKFMVYLQKENIIDESGMPKERFSAEFPKEGPSILRIQQVVRGDSAAYFCASSLQDKMAQHFGDGTRLSIL.

The gene calls are TRBV11-2 and TRBJ2-1; the match to TRBD2 covers 9 bases. The CDR3 contains 14 residues. Germline-derived CDR1 and CDR2 are SGHAT and FQNNGV. J was trimmed by 10 bases and V by 1 base; bases with no gene match: 5. CDR3 bases: TGTGCCAGCAGCTTAGGGACTAGCGTGGGAGAGCAGTTCTTC. Its translation: CASSLGTSVGEQFF. Full variable domain (missing parts from reference TRBV11-2 and TRBJ2-1): EAGVAQSPRYKIIEKRQSVAFWCNPISGHATLYWYQQILGQGPKLLIQFQNNGVVDDSQLPKDRFSAERLKGVDSTLKIQPAKLEDSAVYLCASSLGTSVGEQFFGPGTRLTVL.

This clone was found once. V and J are TRBV28 and TRBJ2-1, with D possibly being TRBD1 (5 bases). CDR1 and CDR2 from the germline V gene are MDHEN and SYDVKM. V dropped 3 bases and J dropped 2 bases, with 8 bases sitting between them. CDR3 size: 14 residues. CDR3 loop: CASSFRATYNEQFF. In DNA, the CDR3 is TGTGCCAGCAGTTTCAGGGCCACCTACAATGAGCAGTTCTTC.

The chain combines TRBV5-1 with TRBJ1-2; TRBD1 agrees at 9 bases. This CDR3 contains 13 residues. The germline CDR1 and CDR2 sequences are SGHRS and YFSETQ. The V segment lost 1 base and the J segment 8 bases; nucleotides outside the gene matches: 3. CDR3 sequence: CASSLNRGQGYTF. In DNA form, the CDR3 reads TGCGCCAGCAGCTTGAACAGGGGGCAAGGCTACACCTTC.

The rearrangement links TRBV10-1 to TRBJ1-2; D possibly corresponds to TRBD1 (6 bases). Trimming took off 2 bases at V and 8 bases at J, with 12 bases between the two ends. This CDR3 region has 13 residues. Per germline, CDR1 WNHNN and CDR2 SYGVQD (reference sequence). The CDR3 reads CASSENRERGYTF. The CDR3 coding sequence is TGCGCCAGCAGTGAGAACAGGGAAAGAGGCTACACCTTC.

This clone was seen only once. V and J are TRBV5-6 and TRBJ2-2; 10 positions match TRBD2. V lost 4 bases, J lost 6 bases, and 6 bases stayed unmatched. The CDR3 sequence is 15 residues long. CDR1 and CDR2 (germline): SGHDT, YYEEEE. The CDR3 loop reads CASSQPGLASGELFF. DNA for the CDR3: TGTGCCAGCAGCCAACCGGGACTAGCGTCCGGGGAGCTGTTTTTT.